This T cell receptor beta chain came from a study of graft-versus-host responses after intestinal transplantation. Study in general: Multivisceral, liver-intestinal, or isolated intestinal transplants were given to recipients. Recipients were all induced with anti-thymocyte globulin, then given tacrolimus and steroids for 2 to 3 years. Study-wide findings and caveats: High graft-versus-host to host-versus-graft T cell clonal ratios marked allografts of patients with graft-donor macrochimerism. Recipient bone marrow held GvH clones, some seen earlier in ileum or blood.

TCRdb's table, derived via immunoSEQ multiplex PCR, lists solely in-frame clones and lacks some. The table records tens of thousands of clones, 85% to 95% of them present only once. About this clone: The antigen is undetermined.

CDR3 size: 14 residues. CDR1 is LNHDA and CDR2 is SQIVND in the germline V gene (reference sequence). V shed 4 bases and J 6 bases; nucleotides not matched to a gene: 8. This sequence joins TRBV19 and TRBJ1-2; TRBD1 agrees at 7 bases. The sequencing here drew on unstimulated CD8+ T cells sorted from spleen or lymph node cells, taken before intestinal transplant. This receptor was identified in a human donor who received an intestinal transplant. Written as DNA, the CDR3 is TGTGCCAGTAGTACCATGACAGGGATCGATGGCTACACCTTC. Its protein product is CASSTMTGIDGYTF.